The rows below give T cell receptor beta chains drawn from one sample of a study of T cell clones after liver transplantation. Repertoires were generated with immunoSEQ multiplex PCR, while TCRdb's copy carries only in-frame clones and drops some. The sample lists over 90,000 clones; 84% were seen once. Sequenced here: CD4+ T cells from blood, sampled around 50 months after liver transplant. The receptor source for this set is a human patient who received a liver transplant. Some T cells may be the graft donor's. Both conserved end residues are part of each CDR3. D genes are given only for firm matches. Clone size is shown for a subset of rows, as once, few, many or a class of expanded clone.

clone size	D gene	V gene	J gene	CDR3 DNA	CDR3 protein
.	.	TRBV11-1	TRBJ2-7	TGTGCCAGCAGCTCGGCAGGGTCGGGGTCCTACGAGCAGTACTTC	CASSSAGSGSYEQYF
.	.	TRBV5-1	TRBJ2-5	TGCGCCAGCAGCTTGGGGGGGACGAGGGAAGAGACCCAGTACTTC	CASSLGGTREETQYF
once	TRBD1	TRBV14	TRBJ1-1	TGTGCCAGCACTCAGGGGGGGACAGGGGTTCTTCCCACTGAAGCTTTCTTT	CASTQGGTGVLPTEAFF
.	.	TRBV7-2	TRBJ1-2	TGTGCCAGCAGCCCTTCATATGGCTACACCTTC	CASSPSYGYTF
.	TRBD1	TRBV5-1	TRBJ2-5	TGCGCCAGCAGCTTGGTGTCAGGGGGCTCGGAGACCCAGTACTTC	CASSLVSGGSETQYF
once	.	TRBV19	TRBJ1-5	TGTGCCAGTATCGGACACCGCAATCAGCCCCAGCATTTT	CASIGHRNQPQHF
.	TRBD1	TRBV7-3	TRBJ1-2	TGTGCCAGCAGCTTAACCCAAACGACAGGGAACGGCTACACCTTC	CASSLTQTTGNGYTF
.	.	TRBV29-1	TRBJ1-5	TGCAGCGTTGATCAGGGGCCCAATCAGCCCCAGCATTTT	CSVDQGPNQPQHF
.	.	TRBV9	TRBJ1-2	TGTGCCAGCAGCTCAGATGGGGATGGCTACACCTTC	CASSSDGDGYTF
.	TRBD2	TRBV2	TRBJ2-1	TGTGCCAGCAGTCAGACTAGCGGGAGTACATCTGGTGAGCAGTTCTTC	CASSQTSGSTSGEQFF
.	.	TRBV30	TRBJ1-1	TGTGCCTACCGTCCCGGGACGTCCCGTTCTGAAGCTTTCTTT	CAYRPGTSRSEAFF
.	.	TRBV19	TRBJ2-3	TGTGCCAGTAGTATAGACTCTCGCCCAGATACGCAGTATTTT	CASSIDSRPDTQYF
.	TRBD1	TRBV5-8	TRBJ2-4	TGTGCCACCTCAGGGGGCTCCAAAAACATTCAGTACTTC	CATSGGSKNIQYF
.	TRBD1	TRBV19	TRBJ1-1	TGTGCCAGCCGGGACAGGAACACTGAAGCTTTCTTT	CASRDRNTEAFF
few	.	TRBV18	TRBJ1-5	TGTGCCAGCTCCTCACAGGGTTACCAGCCCCAGCATTTT	CASSSQGYQPQHF
.	.	TRBV11-3	TRBJ1-1	TGTGCCAGCAGCTTTACCCCGGGCACTGAAGCTTTCTTT	CASSFTPGTEAFF
.	TRBD1	TRBV28	TRBJ2-5	TGTGCCAGCAGAACAGGGGGGTACCAAGAGACCCAGTACTTC	CASRTGGYQETQYF
.	.	TRBV9	TRBJ1-1	TGTGCCAGCAGCGTAGCGGGGGTGAACACTGAAGCTTTCTTT	CASSVAGVNTEAFF
.	.	TRBV11-1	TRBJ2-3	TGTGCCAGCAGCTCAGAGGGTTTGACAGATACGCAGTATTTT	CASSSEGLTDTQYF
.	TRBD1	TRBV6-5	TRBJ1-2	TGTGCCAGCATTGGACAGGGGGGCAACTATGGCTACACCTTC	CASIGQGGNYGYTF
.	.	TRBV9	TRBJ2-7	TGTGCCAGCAGCGTAGCGGCAGTAGGCTACGAGCAGTACTTC	CASSVAAVGYEQYF
many	.	TRBV19	TRBJ2-7	TGTGCCACCCACGACGGGGGCATTTCCTACGAGCAGTACTTC	CATHDGGISYEQYF
.	TRBD1	TRBV27	TRBJ2-7	TGTGCCAGCAGTTCCCCGGGACAGTCCTCCTACGAGCAGTACTTC	CASSSPGQSSYEQYF
.	TRBD1	TRBV2	TRBJ2-7	TGTGCCAGCAGTACGGACAGGGGGCTGAGGGAGCAGTACTTC	CASSTDRGLREQYF
.	.	TRBV2	TRBJ2-3	TGTGCCAGCAGTGGGGGTTCAGATACGCAGTATTTT	CASSGGSDTQYF
.	.	TRBV28	TRBJ2-2	TGTGCCAGCAGTGAGGTTCGTGGGGCGATAGGCGGGGAGCTGTTTTTT	CASSEVRGAIGGELFF
.	TRBD1	TRBV4-1	TRBJ1-1	TGCGCCAGCAGCCCGAGACAGGGTCCAATGAACACTGAAGCTTTCTTT	CASSPRQGPMNTEAFF
.	.	TRBV5-1	TRBJ1-4	TGCGCCAGCAGCTATGACCGGGCGGGTGAAAAACTGTTTTTT	CASSYDRAGEKLFF
.	.	TRBV5-1	TRBJ2-3	TGCGCCAGCAGCTTTACCCGCGCAAATACGCAGTATTTT	CASSFTRANTQYF
.	.	TRBV6-1	TRBJ1-4	TGTGCCAGCAGACCTAAGGGGGGGGCTAATGAAAAACTGTTTTTT	CASRPKGGANEKLFF
.	.	TRBV2	TRBJ1-1	TGTGCCAGCAGTGACCAGGGGAGAGACACTGAAGCTTTCTTT	CASSDQGRDTEAFF
.	TRBD2	TRBV6-1	TRBJ2-2	TGTGCCAGCACAGGACTAGCGGGGGTTGTCGGGGAGCTGTTTTTT	CASTGLAGVVGELFF